This T cell receptor beta chain appears in the sequencing data of a study of blood T cell repertoires in COVID-19. About the research overall: Researchers got acute and convalescent COVID-19 samples from the United States, Italy and Spain. The cDNA or gDNA used as material had been derived from T cells, B-cell-depleted T cells, or PBMCs.

TCRdb's copy holds only in-frame clones and misses some; the assay was immunoSEQ multiplex PCR. This sample has roughly 120,000 clones, with over 65% found just once. This CDR3 has 13 residues. Germline assignment: CDR1 SNHLY and CDR2 FYNNEI. Trimming cost V 6 bases and J 8 bases, with 13 bases left between them. Material: peripheral blood. The TCR originated in a man aged 30 to 39 with acute or convalescent COVID-19. J is TRBJ1-4 and V is TRBV2; D not certain. CDR3 DNA: TGTGCCAGCAGGAGGTCGTGGGAGGAAAAACTGTTTTTT. It specifies CASRRSWEEKLFF.